These T cell receptor beta chains were read from a single sample in a study of shared clonotypes between healthy human individuals. The data were produced by immunoSEQ multiplex PCR, yet TCRdb's version contains in-frame clones alone and is incomplete. The sample yields some 1.5 million clones, over 95% seen once. The sequenced material came from naive CD4+ T cells sorted from blood. Every receptor here comes from a man aged 25-45 years in good health. CDR3s include the opening cysteine and the closing phenylalanine or tryptophan. D genes are given only for firm matches. Size is omitted from some rows. Given values are once, few, many or a class for expanded clones.

15 | TRBJ2-7 | NA | NA | TRBV15 | TGTGCCACCAGCAGAGGGGGGGAGCAGTTTTACGAGCAGTACTTC | CATSRGGEQFYEQYF
13 | TRBJ2-5 | NA | TRBD2 | TRBV5-1 | TGCGCCAGCAGCCCGGTGGGGGGGGAGACCCAGTACTTC | CASSPVGGETQYF
15 | TRBJ2-1 | NA | TRBD2 | TRBV29-1 | TGCAGCGTCGCGACTAGCGGGTGGGTCTTGGCTGAGCAGTTCTTC | CSVATSGWVLAEQFF
17 | TRBJ2-1 | NA | NA | TRBV7-9 | TGTGCCAGCAGCTTAGGAACCGTGGAAGGGTTAAGGAATGAGCAGTTCTTC | CASSLGTVEGLRNEQFF
13 | TRBJ2-2 | NA | NA | TRBV11-3 | TGTGCCAGCAGCTGGACCAACACCGGGGAGCTGTTTTTT | CASSWTNTGELFF
17 | TRBJ2-7 | NA | NA | TRBV9 | TGTGCCAGCAGCGTAGTGGACTACCCATCCCGCCTCTACGAGCAGTACTTC | CASSVVDYPSRLYEQYF
15 | TRBJ1-1 | NA | TRBD1 | TRBV7-9 | TGTGCCAGCAGGGATCGGACAGGGGTGAACACTGAAGCTTTCTTT | CASRDRTGVNTEAFF
17 | TRBJ2-2 | NA | TRBD1 | TRBV7-7 | TGTGCTAGCAGCCTCGCCCCGGGACAGGGGATCACCGGGGAGCTGTTTTTT | CASSLAPGQGITGELFF
17 | TRBJ2-2 | NA | TRBD2 | TRBV9 | TGTGCCAGCAGCGTCATAGCGGGAGGACCTCTGGGCGGGGAGCTGTTTTTT | CASSVIAGGPLGGELFF
15 | TRBJ1-4 | NA | TRBD1 | TRBV6-1 | TGTGCCAGCAGCCTCCGGACAGGGCAGAATGAAAAACTGTTTTTT | CASSLRTGQNEKLFF
13 | TRBJ2-2 | NA | TRBD2 | TRBV19 | TGTGCCAGTAAGGGAGCGGGGACCGGGGAGCTGTTTTTT | CASKGAGTGELFF
16 | TRBJ2-4 | once | NA | TRBV5-5 | TGTGCCAGCAGCCCTCTTGGTGGGCTAGCCAAAAACATTCAGTACTTC | CASSPLGGLAKNIQYF
14 | TRBJ2-7 | once | TRBD2 | TRBV7-2 | TGTGCCAGCAGCCCAACTAGCGGGAATTACGAGCAGTACTTC | CASSPTSGNYEQYF